A selection of T cell receptor beta chains follows, all from one sample in a study of regulatory T cells in long-lasting Graves disease. TCRdb reprocessed the multiplex PCR reads via MiXCR and lists one record per CDR3 protein. Counted here are some 600,000 distinct CDR3 sequences, around 16% occurring once; the ten biggest clones make up about 12%. The same data also went into a second study, on T cells in Graves' hyperthyroidism and ophthalmopathy.

The starting material was peripheral blood mononuclear cells (PBMCs), obtained at new diagnosis, from a patient treated with antithyroid drugs. Every receptor here comes from a man aged 18-30 years with Graves disease. CDR3s include the opening cysteine and the closing phenylalanine or tryptophan. D genes are given only for firm matches. A row's size may be missing; if present it is once, few, many or a size class.

J | D | size | V | DNA | CDR3
TRBJ2-7 | TRBD2 | many | TRBV20-1 | TGCAGTGCTAGTACTAGCGCGAGCTCCTACGAGCAGTACTTC | CSASTSASSYEQYF
TRBJ2-6 | TRBD2 | few | TRBV5-1 | TGCGCCAGCAGCCCCGTTAGCGGGATCGTAAGCTCTGGGGCCAACGTCCTGACTTTC | CASSPVSGIVSSGANVLTF
TRBJ1-6 | - | - | TRBV28 | TGTGCCAGCAGTTTTTCACAGACACCCCTCCACTTT | CASSFSQTPLHF
TRBJ1-5 | - | few | TRBV11-3 | TGTGCCAGCAGCTTGGGGCCCTATAGCAATCAGCCCCAGCATTTT | CASSLGPYSNQPQHF
TRBJ1-6 | - | - | TRBV9 | TGTGCCAGCAACGGATCACCCCTCCACTTT | CASNGSPLHF
TRBJ1-2 | TRBD1 | - | TRBV4-2 | TGTGCCAGCAGCCAATACAGACAGGGCAACTATGGCTACACCTTC | CASSQYRQGNYGYTF
TRBJ2-3 | - | few | TRBV29-1 | TGCAGCGTTGAAGGGTCGCAAGTTGATACGCAGTATTTT | CSVEGSQVDTQYF
TRBJ2-7 | - | many | TRBV7-8 | TGTGCCAGCAGCTTGGGGGTGGTGGGGCGCCCCTACGAGCAGTACTTC | CASSLGVVGRPYEQYF
TRBJ2-7 | TRBD2 | - | TRBV5-4 | TGTGCCAGCAGCTCTGAACTAGCGGAACTCGAGCAGTACTTC | CASSSELAELEQYF
TRBJ1-2 | - | - | TRBV18 | TGTGCCGGCTCACCACCCAGCTTAGGAAACTATGGCTACACCTTC | CAGSPPSLGNYGYTF
TRBJ2-2 | - | - | TRBV12-3/TRBV12-4 | TGTGCCAGCAGTTTGGCAGACAGAACCGGGGAGCTGTTTTTT | CASSLADRTGELFF
TRBJ1-2 | - | many | TRBV27 | TGTGCCAGCAGTTTATACGGCCCAACTTATGGCTACACCTTC | CASSLYGPTYGYTF
TRBJ2-2 | - | - | TRBV6-1 | TGTGCCAGCAGTGAATCGGGCCCCCCCGGGGAGCTGTTTTTT | CASSESGPPGELFF
TRBJ1-2 | TRBD1 | many | TRBV18 | TGTGCCAGCTCACCCGGACAGGTTTACTATGGCTACACCTTC | CASSPGQVYYGYTF
TRBJ2-2 | TRBD2 | - | TRBV19 | TGTGCCAGTGCTAGCGGGAGGGTCACCGGGGAGCTGTTTTTT | CASASGRVTGELFF
TRBJ2-1 | TRBD2 | - | TRBV19 | TGTGCCAGTAGTATTAAAGGCCGGCGGGGGGGGGACAATGAGCAGTTCTTC | CASSIKGRRGGDNEQFF
TRBJ2-1 | - | - | TRBV7-6 | TGTGCCAGCAGCTCGACCCAATCCAGCTCCTACAATGAGCAGTTCTTC | CASSSTQSSSYNEQFF
TRBJ2-7 | - | many | TRBV3-1 | TGTGCCAGCAGCCAAGAAGGGGACGAGCAGTACTTC | CASSQEGDEQYF
TRBJ2-7 | - | few | TRBV6-2/TRBV6-3 | TGTGCCAGCAGTTACGAGGGCCCCTCCTACGAGCAGTACTTC | CASSYEGPSYEQYF
TRBJ2-3 | TRBD2 | many | TRBV2 | TGTGCCAGCACTGGACTAGCTGGCACAGATACGCAGTATTTT | CASTGLAGTDTQYF
TRBJ2-3 | TRBD2 | - | TRBV5-1 | TGCGCCAGCAGCTTGAAAAACAGCGCGGGAGCAGATACGCAGTATTTT | CASSLKNSAGADTQYF
TRBJ2-7 | TRBD2 | - | TRBV29-1 | TGCAGCGTTGAAGGGCTAGCGGGAGTCGACGAGCAGTACTTC | CSVEGLAGVDEQYF
TRBJ2-4 | TRBD1 | many | TRBV5-1 | TGCGCCAGCAGCTTGGAAGGGGGCGCGGGAAACATTCAGTACTTC | CASSLEGGAGNIQYF
TRBJ2-7 | - | - | TRBV28 | TGTGCCAGCAGAACTACAGGGAAAACCTACGAGCAGTACTTC | CASRTTGKTYEQYF
TRBJ2-7 | - | many | TRBV5-8 | TGTGCCAGCAGCTTGGGGACCCGTTCGGAGCAGTACTTC | CASSLGTRSEQYF
TRBJ1-4 | TRBD1 | - | TRBV19 | TGTGCCAGTAGCCCGACAGGGAATGAAAAACTGTTTTTT | CASSPTGNEKLFF